This entry features one T cell receptor (beta chain) sequence. Trimming removed 5 bases from V and 8 bases from J, with 9 bases in between. The CDR3 runs 11 residues. Germline V lookup: CDR1 LNHDA, CDR2 SQIVND (reference sequence). This sample was taken from a study of control samples from healthy donors and cancer patients. The repertoire was sequenced with immunoSEQ multiplex PCR; TCRdb's copy has only in-frame clones and lacks some. The sample contains under 150,000 clones, approximately 89% of which appear only once. This sequence originates from a man aged 35 to 55 in good health. Sequenced sample: blood. V gene TRBV19 combines with J gene TRBJ1-2; D uncertain. The CDR3 DNA reads TGTGCCAGTAGTGAGCTTGGGGGCTACACCTTC. Translation gives CASSELGGYTF.